The 27 T cell receptor beta chains given below trace back to one sample, sequenced in a study of cytomegalovirus exposure and HLA in healthy donors (dated by TCRdb to about 2017). The receptor library was made with the immunoSEQ multiplex PCR assay. A mixture of 60 forward primers for TCR Vbeta segments and 13 reverse primers for TCR Jbeta segments was used in the multiplex PCR. TCRdb stores this immuneACCESS table with in-frame sequences only. Part of the clones is absent; in the studies checked, under half of the shortfall reflects unresolved V genes, and no reason is known for the rest. This sample has some 110,000 clones in its table, and nearly 15% of those were observed once. The top ten constitute over 0.8% of the sample. Sample: PBMCs. The receptors shown here come from a female donor in good health and CMV-seronegative.

This clone was counted between two and nine times. The chain carries TRBV5-1 and TRBJ1-2, with TRBD1 matching 9 bases. The CDR3 runs 15 residues. V lost 4 bases to trimming and J lost 3 bases; unmatched junction nucleotides: 7. Germline values: CDR1 SGHRS, CDR2 YFSETQ. The CDR3 spells CASSLGQGRDYGYTF. Written as DNA, the CDR3 is TGCGCCAGCAGCCTAGGACAGGGGAGGGACTATGGCTACACCTTC.

This chain links TRBV19 with TRBJ1-5; possible D gene TRBD1, 6 bases. V dropped 5 bases and J dropped 0 bases, with 20 bases sitting between them. This CDR3 region has 18 residues. The V gene's germline CDR1 is LNHDA and CDR2 SQIVND (reference sequence). The CDR3 nucleotides are TGTGCCAGTAGTGCCCCCCGCTACAGGGATCTTAGCAATCAGCCCCAGCATTTT. It codes for CASSAPRYRDLSNQPQHF. Full variable domain (rest looked up from reference TRBV19 and TRBJ1-5): DGGITQSPKYLFRKEGQNVTLSCEQNLNHDAMYWYRQDPGQGLRLIYYSQIVNDFQKGDIAEGYSVSREKKESFPLTVTSAQKNPTAFYLCASSAPRYRDLSNQPQHFGDGTRLSIL.

This sequence joins TRBV2 and TRBJ2-7, with 11 bases fitting TRBD2. This CDR3 region has 14 residues. J lost 2 bases, V lost 5 bases, and 2 bases had no gene match. Germline V CDR1 and CDR2: SNHLY, FYNNEI. This CDR3 reads CASSQLAGAYEQYF. As DNA, the CDR3 is TGTGCCAGCAGTCAACTAGCGGGGGCCTACGAGCAGTACTTC.

This clone was seen only a few times. Compared with germline, one end of the junction differs, possibly owing to a read error. Other nucleotide sequences in the sample specify the same CDR3. The chain combines TRBV7-9 with TRBJ2-3; TRBD1 agrees at 10 bases. This CDR3 has 16 residues. Germline V gene sequence: CDR1 SEHNR, CDR2 FQNEAQ (reference sequence). For the CDR3, the DNA is TGTGCGAGCAGCTTATGGGACAGGGGTGGTACAGATACGCAGTATTTT. This sequence encodes CASSLWDRGGTDTQYF.

This clone was counted only a few times. This chain uses TRBV5-6 with TRBJ2-2; D is perhaps TRBD1 (6 bases). The germline CDR1 and CDR2 sequences are SGHDT and YYEEEE. Trimming cost V 2 bases and J 10 bases, with 24 bases left between them. This CDR3 comprises 17 residues. The CDR3 loop is CASSFTPSPRAGEELFF. For the CDR3, the DNA is TGTGCCAGCAGCTTTACACCTTCCCCCCGGGCAGGGGAGGAGCTGTTTTTT.

This clone was observed a few times. The chain combines TRBV18 with TRBJ1-1; D is unclear. The V end was cut by 5 bases, the J end by 8 bases, with 12 bases between. The CDR3 extends over 12 amino acids. CDR1 is KGHSH and CDR2 is LQKENI in the germline V gene. This CDR3 is CASSDGLLEAFF. The DNA of the CDR3 is TGTGCCAGCTCAGATGGGCTCTTAGAAGCTTTCTTT.

The gene calls are TRBV30 and TRBJ1-1; TRBD1 matches 9 bases. Looked up from germline, CDR1 is GTSNPN and CDR2 is SVGIG (reference sequence). Germline trimming cut 3 bases from V and 11 bases from J; bases unmatched to any gene: 19. CDR3 length equals 16 residues. In nucleotides, the CDR3 is TGTGCCTGGAGCCTAGGGTCGGGACAGGGACTTTTGTGGGCTTTCTTT. Translated, it gives CAWSLGSGQGLLWAFF.

This clone was seen only a few times. This rearrangement joins TRBV6-5 to TRBJ2-7; weak D call: TRBD2 (7 bases). The CDR3 length is 13 residues. Trimming pared 5 bases from V and 4 bases from J, leaving 12 bases between. CDR1 and CDR2 from the germline V gene are MNHEY and SVGAGI. The CDR3, as DNA: TGTGCCAGCAGTCCCGGGGGGCTTTACGAGCAGTACTTC. Protein sequence: CASSPGGLYEQYF.

This chain uses TRBV7-2 with TRBJ1-5; D gene uncertain. The V end lost 6 bases, the J end lost 2 bases, and 14 bases lay between the germline ends. This CDR3 spans 15 amino acids. Germline lookup yields CDR1 SGHTA and CDR2 FQGNSA. The DNA of the CDR3 is TGTGCCAGCAGGCCCCAGGAAGGCGGCAATCAGCCCCAGCATTTT. It is translated as CASRPQEGGNQPQHF.

The chain combines TRBV9 with TRBJ2-1, with TRBD2 matching over 8 bases. The CDR3 has 15 residues. The ends lost 6 bases at V and 5 bases at J; junction bases unmatched: 10. Germline CDR1 and CDR2: SGDLS and YYNGEE. CDR3 bases: TGTGCCAGCAATCAGGGGCGGGGGGCCCACAATGAGCAGTTCTTC. This codes for CASNQGRGAHNEQFF.

The V and J genes are TRBV7-9 and TRBJ2-1; the match to TRBD1 covers 10 bases. The J segment lost 1 base and the V segment lost 3 bases, leaving 0 bases of the junction unmatched. The CDR3 has 15 residues. Germline V gives CDR1 SEHNR, CDR2 FQNEAQ (reference sequence). CDR3 in amino acids: CASSLDRGSYNEQFF. The CDR3 DNA follows: TGTGCCAGCAGCTTGGACAGGGGGTCCTACAATGAGCAGTTCTTC.

In this sample, this clone turned up a few times. The chain employs TRBV16 and TRBJ2-7; 10 nucleotides align to TRBD2. Germline values: CDR1 KGHSY, CDR2 FQNENV. The V segment lost 4 bases and the J segment 7 bases; nucleotides outside the gene matches: 10. This CDR3 is built from 15 residues. The CDR3 sequence: CASSPSGRAEREQYF. DNA for the CDR3: TGTGCCAGCAGCCCCAGCGGGAGGGCCGAAAGAGAGCAGTACTTC.

The chain employs TRBV4-1 and TRBJ1-1; D gene uncertain. The germline V gene encodes CDR1 MGHRA and CDR2 YSYEKL. V lost 1 base and J 5 bases, leaving 14 bases between the germline ends. The length of the CDR3 is 15 residues. CDR3 bases: TGCGCCAGCAGCCAAGCCGGGGATGGGAGTACTGAAGCTTTCTTT. Translated: CASSQAGDGSTEAFF.

This clone was detected a few times. The V gene is TRBV19, the J gene TRBJ2-7; 9 bases are shared with TRBD2. This CDR3 contains 14 residues. V lost 4 bases, J lost 4 bases, and 5 bases stayed unmatched. Germline-derived CDR1 and CDR2 are LNHDA and SQIVND (reference sequence). CDR3 bases: TGTGCCAGTAGTACCGTGACTAGCGGATACGAGCAGTACTTC. Its translation: CASSTVTSGYEQYF.

This clone has a handful of counts. The rearrangement joins TRBV6-6 to TRBJ1-6, with 10 bases lining up with TRBD1. V shed 5 bases and J 8 bases; nucleotides not matched to a gene: 6. This CDR3 has 15 residues. The germline V gene has CDR1 MNHNY and CDR2 SVGAGI (reference sequence). CDR3 amino acids: CASSKIGQGDSPLHF. The DNA of the CDR3 is TGTGCCAGCAGTAAAATCGGACAGGGGGATTCACCCCTCCACTTT.

Of note for this clone: Other DNA sequences in the same sample also yield this CDR3. The chain recombines TRBV9 with TRBJ2-5; 8 bases are shared with TRBD2. The germline CDR1 and CDR2 sequences are SGDLS and YYNGEE. This CDR3 is 15 amino acids long. Trimming removed 0 bases from V and 5 bases from J; junction bases left unmatched: 6. The chain's CDR3 is CASSVEASGRETQYF. CDR3 in DNA: TGTGCCAGCAGCGTAGAGGCTAGCGGGCGGGAGACCCAGTACTTC.

The gene calls are TRBV30 and TRBJ1-4; the match to TRBD1 covers 7 bases. Germline trimming cut 1 base from V and 7 bases from J; bases unmatched to any gene: 9. Germline V lookup: CDR1 GTSNPN, CDR2 SVGIG (reference sequence). CDR3 length: 15 residues. CDR3 DNA: TGTGCCTGGAGTGCTGGGAAAGGGGGCCGTGAAAAACTGTTTTTT. Translation: CAWSAGKGGREKLFF.

The chain combines TRBV10-3 with TRBJ1-5; D remains ambiguous. CDR3 length: 14 residues. Trimming left V 2 bases short and J 4 bases short, with 9 bases between. Germline V lookup: CDR1 ENHRY, CDR2 SYGVKD. The DNA for the CDR3 is TGTGCCATCAGTGAGACAGAGCCTAATCAGCCCCAGCATTTT. Encoded protein: CAISETEPNQPQHF.

This clone occurred a few times. The chain employs TRBV9 and TRBJ1-3; TRBD1 is a possible D gene (5 bases). V was trimmed by 1 base and J by 4 bases, leaving 9 bases between them. Germline values: CDR1 SGDLS, CDR2 YYNGEE. The CDR3 consists of 14 residues. The CDR3 sequence is CASSVKGAGNTIYF. CDR3 DNA: TGTGCCAGCAGCGTAAAAGGGGCGGGAAACACCATATATTTT.

The chain carries TRBV11-3 and TRBJ2-4, with 8 nucleotides matching TRBD1. In germline, CDR1 is SGHNT, CDR2 YENEEA. This CDR3 spans 15 amino acids. With 5 bases clipped from V and 3 bases from J, the junction kept 6 bases outside the gene matches. CDR3 bases: TGTGCCAGCAGCAGTAGTGGACAGGGCAAAAACATTCAGTACTTC. Translation: CASSSSGQGKNIQYF. The whole variable domain, remainder taken from reference TRBV11-3 and TRBJ2-4, is EAGVVQSPRYKIIEKKQPVAFWCNPISGHNTLYWYLQNLGQGPELLIRYENEEAVDDSQLPKDRFSAERLKGVDSTLKIQPAELGDSAVYLCASSSSGQGKNIQYFGAGTRLSVL.

This clone was picked up a small number of times. The chain combines TRBV9 with TRBJ1-1; unclear D gene. V gave up 2 bases and J gave up 2 bases, with 13 bases separating them. This CDR3 is built from 15 residues. The germline V gene encodes CDR1 SGDLS and CDR2 YYNGEE. The CDR3 protein is CASSVLPTRNTEAFF. The CDR3 DNA is TGTGCCAGCAGCGTTCTCCCCACTAGAAACACTGAAGCTTTCTTT.

There are a few counts of this clone. The chain recombines TRBV28 with TRBJ2-5; 8 nucleotides align to TRBD1. TRBJ2-7 explains the end of the DNA better; the J call may be wrong. CDR3 length: 13 amino acids. Germline CDR1 is MDHEN and CDR2 is SYDVKM. The CDR3 reads CASKAGGHYEQYF. The CDR3 DNA reads as TGTGCCAGCAAGGCAGGGGGCCACTACGAGCAGTACTTC.

This clone was counted only a few times. This chain joins TRBV4-3 and TRBJ2-3, with 7 bases identical to TRBD2. V gave up 5 bases and J gave up 3 bases; unmatched junction bases: 8. Germline CDR1 is LGHNA and CDR2 is YSLEER. The CDR3 totals 15 residues. For the CDR3, the DNA is TGCGCCAGCAGCTCGGCGGGAGATGTGACAGATACGCAGTATTTT. Protein product: CASSSAGDVTDTQYF.

The CDR3 coding sequence is TGTGCCAGCTCACCGCTACTAGCGGGGGGGCGTCGACAAGAGACCCAGTACTTC. It is translated as CASSPLLAGGRRQETQYF. The J gene is TRBJ2-5, the V gene TRBV18; 13 bases are a match to TRBD2. The CDR3 loop spans 18 amino acids. The junction had 9 bases not matched to a gene; V was cut back by 3 bases and J by 2 bases. Germline V gene sequence: CDR1 KGHSH, CDR2 LQKENI.

A few counts support this clone. The V gene is TRBV4-3, the J gene TRBJ2-5; maybe TRBD2 (6 bases). This CDR3 region has 16 residues. Germline CDR1 LGHNA, CDR2 YSLEER. V gave up 2 bases and J gave up 4 bases, with 17 bases separating them. This CDR3 is CASSQTSGARGETQYF. For the CDR3, the DNA is TGCGCCAGCAGCCAAACCTCCGGCGCGCGGGGAGAGACCCAGTACTTC.

This clone was found a few times. The chain employs TRBV5-6 and TRBJ2-5, with TRBD1 matching 7 bases. Trimming removed 3 bases from V and 11 bases from J; junction bases left unmatched: 19. CDR3 length equals 16 residues. Germline assignment: CDR1 SGHDT and CDR2 YYEEEE. In DNA form, the CDR3 reads TGTGCCAGCAGCTCGCGACAGGGAACCTACCTGGGGGAGCAGTACTTC. Its protein product is CASSSRQGTYLGEQYF.

This clone appeared a few times. The V gene is TRBV28, the J gene TRBJ2-5; D gene ambiguous. Germline V gene data show CDR1 as MDHEN and CDR2 as SYDVKM. The V end lost 3 bases, the J end lost 5 bases, and 10 bases lay between the germline ends. The length of the CDR3 is 13 residues. This CDR3 reads CASSLSLLETQYF. DNA of the CDR3: TGTGCCAGCAGTTTGTCCCTTCTTGAGACCCAGTACTTC.